This TCR beta chain derives from a study of T cell changes during pregnancy in multiple sclerosis. This table comes from immunoSEQ multiplex PCR, and its TCRdb copy is limited to in-frame clones, with some not included. The sample records more than 30,000 clones, roughly 86% being singletons. Trimming shortened V by 6 bases and J by 5 bases, and 11 bases separated the two germline ends. In germline, CDR1 is MNHNY, CDR2 SVGAGI (reference sequence). There are 14 residues in the CDR3. Sequenced material: CD8+ T cells from peripheral blood mononuclear cells, taken in the first trimester of pregnancy. This sequence originates from a female donor with multiple sclerosis, enrolled in a pregnancy study. The rearrangement joins TRBV6-6 to TRBJ2-6; maybe TRBD1 (6 bases). This chain's CDR3 is CASRTGARANVLTF. The CDR3 nucleotides are TGTGCCAGCAGGACAGGTGCTAGGGCCAACGTCCTGACTTTC.